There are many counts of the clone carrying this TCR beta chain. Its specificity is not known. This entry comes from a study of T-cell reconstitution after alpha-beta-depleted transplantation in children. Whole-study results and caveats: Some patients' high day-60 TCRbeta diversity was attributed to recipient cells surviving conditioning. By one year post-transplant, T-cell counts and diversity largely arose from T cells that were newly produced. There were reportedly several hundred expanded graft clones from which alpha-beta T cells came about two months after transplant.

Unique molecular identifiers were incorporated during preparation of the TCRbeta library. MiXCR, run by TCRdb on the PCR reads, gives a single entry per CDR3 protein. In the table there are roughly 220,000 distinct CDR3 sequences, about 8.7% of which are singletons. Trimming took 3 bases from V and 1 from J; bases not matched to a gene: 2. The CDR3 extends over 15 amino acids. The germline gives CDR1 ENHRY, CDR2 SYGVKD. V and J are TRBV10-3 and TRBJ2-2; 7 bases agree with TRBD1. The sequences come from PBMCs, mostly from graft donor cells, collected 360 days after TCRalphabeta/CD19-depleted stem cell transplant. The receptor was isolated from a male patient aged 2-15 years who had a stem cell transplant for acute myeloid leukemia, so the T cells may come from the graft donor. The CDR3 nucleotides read TGTGCCATCAGTGAATGGACAGGGAACACCGGGGAGCTGTTTTTT. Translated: CAISEWTGNTGELFF.